This T cell receptor (beta chain) was recovered during a study of blood T cell repertoires in COVID-19. Study-wide context: Some COVID-19 samples were acute and others convalescent; all came from the United States, Italy and Spain.

Germline-derived CDR1 and CDR2 are SGHRS and YFSETQ. V lost 4 bases and J lost 6; bases outside the gene matches: 7. CDR3 length: 14 amino acids. In the authors' methods: Reference gene primers were amplified, and this amplification served to estimate nucleated cell counts. Some clones are missing from TCRdb's copy, which holds only in-frame ones; the method was immunoSEQ multiplex PCR. V, J and clone size were drawn from that table, and D and trimming were deduced from the DNA. The table has hundreds of thousands of clones, around 90% seen once. Researchers sorted participants into cohorts using their self-reported clinical history. Two consecutive negative NP/OP PCR tests, clearance, or resolved symptoms defined Cohort 3 recovery.

The sequencing sample was made of PBMCs or T cells enriched from blood (not recorded which). This sequence was found in a man aged 55 to 70 who had recovered from COVID-19. The chain is built from TRBV5-1 and TRBJ2-1; TRBD1 aligns across 7 bases. The CDR3 spells CASSRTGQRNEQFF. CDR3 in DNA: TGCGCCAGCAGCCGCACGGGACAGCGCAATGAGCAGTTCTTC.